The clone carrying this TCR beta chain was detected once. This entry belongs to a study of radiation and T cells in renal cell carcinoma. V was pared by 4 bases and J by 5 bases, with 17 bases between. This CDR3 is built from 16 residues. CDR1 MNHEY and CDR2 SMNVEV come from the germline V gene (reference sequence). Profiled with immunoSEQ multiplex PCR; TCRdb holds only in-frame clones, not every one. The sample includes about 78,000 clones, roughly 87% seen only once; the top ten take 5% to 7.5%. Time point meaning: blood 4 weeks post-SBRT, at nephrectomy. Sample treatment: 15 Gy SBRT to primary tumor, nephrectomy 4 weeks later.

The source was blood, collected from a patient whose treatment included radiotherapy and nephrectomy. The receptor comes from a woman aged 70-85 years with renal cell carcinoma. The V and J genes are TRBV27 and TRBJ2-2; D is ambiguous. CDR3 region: CASSSLTLLGTGELFF. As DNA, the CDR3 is TGTGCCAGCAGTTCCCTCACCCTACTGGGGACCGGGGAGCTGTTTTTT.